Each of the 28 T cell receptor beta chains below was sequenced from the same sample in a study of cytomegalovirus exposure and HLA in healthy donors. PCR amplification relied on 60 Vbeta primers (plus 13 Jbeta primers). The data were produced by immunoSEQ multiplex PCR, yet TCRdb's version contains in-frame clones alone and is incomplete. The repertoire holds about 170,000 clones, approximately 75% seen once, with less than 1.6% in the top ten. Input material: PBMCs. The receptors stem from a girl between 5 and 17 years old in good health and CMV-seronegative.

The chain has TRBV5-4 and TRBJ2-3; D perhaps matches TRBD2 (5 bases). This CDR3 contains 12 residues. Trimming cost V 4 bases and J 5 bases, with 8 bases left between them. Germline values: CDR1 SGHNT, CDR2 YYREEE (reference sequence). The CDR3 DNA reads TGTGCCAGCAGCCCGGAGGTAGATACGCAGTATTTT. This gives the protein CASSPEVDTQYF.

The gene calls are TRBV7-6 and TRBJ1-4; D unclear. There are 16 residues in the CDR3. Germline values: CDR1 SGHVS, CDR2 FNYEAQ. With 3 bases removed from V and 3 bases from J, the gap between germline ends came to 14 bases. The CDR3 DNA follows: TGTGCCAGCAGCTTGTCTGGGCTTCTGTCTAATGAAAAACTGTTTTTT. It is translated as CASSLSGLLSNEKLFF.

The V gene is TRBV6-1, the J gene TRBJ1-6; TRBD1 aligns across 7 bases. CDR1 and CDR2 from the germline V gene are MNHNS and SASEGT. The CDR3 is made up of 15 amino acids. V trimming: 3 bases; J trimming: 7 bases; junction bases outside the gene matches: 6. The CDR3 nucleotides are TGTGCCAGCAGTGAGTCACAGGGGCGGAATTCACCCCTCCACTTT. This sequence encodes CASSESQGRNSPLHF.

The chain combines TRBV10-3 with TRBJ2-7; tentative D call: TRBD2 (6 bases). Germline V gene lookup returns CDR1 ENHRY and CDR2 SYGVKD. Trimming shortened V by 8 bases and J by 0 bases, and 8 bases separated the two germline ends. CDR3 length: 12 residues. In DNA, the CDR3 is TGTGCCATCCGGGAGAGCTCCTACGAGCAGTACTTC. Residues: CAIRESSYEQYF.

This chain connects TRBV7-9 to TRBJ2-3, with a weak D call TRBD1 (7 bases). The CDR3 covers 14 residues. V lost 8 bases to trimming and J lost 8 bases, with 20 bases between them. The germline V gene encodes CDR1 SEHNR and CDR2 FQNEAQ (reference sequence). The CDR3 loop is CASLEEGAGATQYF. DNA of the CDR3: TGTGCCAGCCTAGAGGAGGGGGCAGGAGCTACGCAGTATTTT. Supplemented by reference TRBV7-9 and TRBJ2-3, the full variable domain reads DTGVSQNPRHKITKRGQNVTFRCDPISEHNRLYWYRQTLGQGPEFLTYFQNEAQLEKSRLLSDRFSAERPKGSFSTLEIQRTEQGDSAMYLCASLEEGAGATQYFGPGTRLTVL.

This rearrangement joins TRBV10-1 to TRBJ1-4; no firm D call. The CDR3 is 16 amino acids. From germline, CDR1 is WNHNN and CDR2 SYGVQD (reference sequence). Trimming removed 0 bases from V and 5 bases from J, with 13 bases in between. CDR3 sequence: CASSESSTRLNEKLFF. The DNA of the CDR3 is TGCGCCAGCAGTGAGTCGTCTACCCGATTAAATGAAAAACTGTTTTTT.

The chain employs TRBV6-1 and TRBJ1-2; no reliable D call. Trimming removed 0 bases from V and 8 bases from J, with 10 bases in between. This CDR3 region has 13 residues. Germline V gives CDR1 MNHNS, CDR2 SASEGT. The CDR3 bases are TGTGCCAGCAGTGAAGCGGCTTGGGCAGGCTACACCTTC. This sequence encodes CASSEAAWAGYTF.

This rearrangement joins TRBV9 to TRBJ2-7; tentative D call: TRBD1 (6 bases). Trimming left V 0 bases short and J 2 bases short, with 9 bases between. Per the germline V gene, CDR1 is SGDLS and CDR2 is YYNGEE. There are 14 residues in the CDR3. DNA of the CDR3: TGTGCCAGCAGCGTAGGGGACACCACCTACGAGCAGTACTTC. Protein sequence: CASSVGDTTYEQYF.

The chain joins TRBV27 to TRBJ2-1; D gene uncertain. In germline, CDR1 is MNHEY, CDR2 SMNVEV (reference sequence). The V end was cut by 8 bases, the J end by 0 bases, with 8 bases between. CDR3 length: 13 residues. CDR3 bases: TGTGCCAGCCGACTGGACTCCTACAATGAGCAGTTCTTC. Protein: CASRLDSYNEQFF.

This rearrangement joins TRBV19 to TRBJ1-1; D is uncertain. The CDR3 totals 13 residues. Germline lookup yields CDR1 LNHDA and CDR2 SQIVND (reference sequence). V was pared by 7 bases and J by 7 bases, with 16 bases between. The CDR3 is CASTNSGRSEAFF. The CDR3 coding sequence is TGTGCCAGTACCAACTCTGGGAGGAGTGAAGCTTTCTTT.

The V gene is TRBV5-4, the J gene TRBJ2-1; D possibly corresponds to TRBD2 (6 bases). V was shortened by 0 bases and J by 2 bases, with 18 bases between the two germline ends. CDR3 length equals 18 residues. Germline V gene sequence: CDR1 SGHNT, CDR2 YYREEE (reference sequence). DNA of the CDR3: TGTGCCAGCAGCTTGGATAGCGGAGGGCCCTTCGCCTACAATGAGCAGTTCTTC. Translated, it gives CASSLDSGGPFAYNEQFF.

The V and J genes are TRBV20-1 and TRBJ1-5; no firm D call. Germline V lookup: CDR1 DFQATT, CDR2 SNEGSKA (reference sequence). The CDR3 loop spans 11 amino acids. The V gene lost 3 bases and the J gene lost 9 bases, with 9 bases spanning the gap. The CDR3 here is CSASEVGPQHF. The CDR3 nucleotides are TGCAGTGCTAGTGAGGTCGGGCCCCAGCATTTT.

The V gene is TRBV9, the J gene TRBJ2-7; possibly TRBD2 for D (5 bases). There are 14 residues in the CDR3. V lost 4 bases and J 4 bases, leaving 15 bases between the germline ends. The germline V gene encodes CDR1 SGDLS and CDR2 YYNGEE. The CDR3 reads CASSPQLVSYEQYF. CDR3 nucleotide sequence: TGTGCCAGCAGCCCTCAACTAGTTTCTTACGAGCAGTACTTC.

The chain uses TRBV7-3 and TRBJ1-5; 7 bases are shared with TRBD1. V lost 3 bases and J lost 6; bases outside the gene matches: 2. The length of the CDR3 is 13 residues. In germline, CDR1 is SGHTA, CDR2 FQGTGA. This CDR3 reads CASSFYRGQPQHF. The DNA of the CDR3 is TGTGCCAGCAGCTTCTACAGGGGTCAGCCCCAGCATTTT. The full variable domain, completed using reference TRBV7-3 and TRBJ1-5, is GAGVSQTPSNKVTEKGKYVELRCDPISGHTALYWYRQSLGQGPEFLIYFQGTGAADDSGLPNDRFFAVRPEGSVSTLKIQRTERGDSAVYLCASSFYRGQPQHFGDGTRLSIL.

J is TRBJ2-7 and V is TRBV2; perhaps TRBD1 as D (5 bases). The CDR3 has 12 amino acids. CDR1 and CDR2 (germline): SNHLY, FYNNEI. Between the trimmed V and J ends, which lost 4 bases and 3 bases, there was a span of 7 bases. This CDR3 is CASSGDSYEQYF. The CDR3 nucleotides are TGTGCCAGCAGTGGAGACAGCTACGAGCAGTACTTC.

This CDR3 reads CASSPLNEQFF. The CDR3 coding sequence is TGTGCCAGCAGCCCCCTCAATGAGCAGTTCTTC. The chain combines TRBV9 with TRBJ2-1; D is uncertain. CDR1 is SGDLS, CDR2 YYNGEE, per germline. With 4 bases removed from V and 6 bases from J, the gap between germline ends came to 5 bases. The CDR3 consists of 11 residues.

The genes are TRBV6-5 and TRBJ2-5; 12 bases are a match to TRBD2. The J segment lost 5 bases and the V segment lost 7 bases, leaving 5 bases of the junction unmatched. The CDR3 loop spans 14 amino acids. The V gene's germline CDR1 is MNHEY and CDR2 SVGAGI. CDR3 sequence: CASMASGGVETQYF. In DNA form, the CDR3 reads TGTGCCAGCATGGCTAGCGGGGGGGTGGAGACCCAGTACTTC.

J is TRBJ1-5 and V is TRBV6-5; D might be TRBD1 (5 bases). V dropped 6 bases and J dropped 6 bases, with 12 bases sitting between them. CDR1 MNHEY and CDR2 SVGAGI come from the germline V gene. The CDR3 sequence is 13 residues long. The DNA for the CDR3 is TGTGCCAGCAGCCCCCCGGGGGGTCAGCCCCAGCATTTT. This codes for CASSPPGGQPQHF.

This chain joins TRBV4-2 and TRBJ2-2; the D gene is possibly TRBD1 (6 bases). Deletions cut 0 bases from V and 6 bases from J, with 17 bases between. The CDR3 totals 17 residues. Germline lookup yields CDR1 LGHNA and CDR2 YNFKEQ. CDR3 sequence (DNA): TGTGCCAGCAGCCAAGATATCAGGGGCCATACACCCGGGGAGCTGTTTTTT. It encodes CASSQDIRGHTPGELFF.

V and J are TRBV9 and TRBJ1-4, with 7 bases fitting TRBD1. The V segment lost 1 base and the J segment 8 bases; nucleotides outside the gene matches: 5. Germline CDR1 and CDR2: SGDLS and YYNGEE. This CDR3 region has 14 residues. CDR3 sequence reads: CASSVRQGEEKLFF. Written as DNA, the CDR3 is TGTGCCAGCAGCGTAAGACAGGGAGAGGAAAAACTGTTTTTT.

The rearrangement links TRBV10-3 to TRBJ1-1; the D is unclear. Deletions cut 0 bases from V and 1 base from J, with 15 bases between. CDR3 length: 17 residues. Germline CDR1 is ENHRY and CDR2 is SYGVKD. The CDR3 loop reads CAISESVVRIKNTEAFF. DNA for the CDR3: TGTGCCATCAGTGAGTCAGTTGTGAGGATTAAGAACACTGAAGCTTTCTTT.

The chain uses TRBV27 and TRBJ2-7; maybe TRBD1 (6 bases). With 5 bases removed from V and 2 bases from J, the gap between germline ends came to 10 bases. The V gene's germline CDR1 is MNHEY and CDR2 SMNVEV (reference sequence). The CDR3 contains 13 residues. For the CDR3, the DNA is TGTGCCAGCAGTACAGGGCCAACCTACGAGCAGTACTTC. The encoded protein is CASSTGPTYEQYF.

J is TRBJ1-2 and V is TRBV7-6; a weak D match, TRBD1 (6 bases). The CDR3 length is 14 residues. From germline, CDR1 is SGHVS and CDR2 FNYEAQ. The V and J ends lost 1 base and 12 bases respectively, with 18 bases between them. The CDR3 protein is CASSLVRGTKGHTF. The CDR3 coding sequence is TGTGCCAGCAGCTTAGTCAGGGGTACAAAAGGCCACACCTTC.

This clone occurred a few times. V gene TRBV12-5 combines with J gene TRBJ2-5; D call uncertain. The DNA matches TRBJ2-7 better at its end, which makes the J call doubtful. Germline CDR1 and CDR2: LGHNT and FRNRAP. The CDR3 sequence is 10 residues long. The CDR3 here is CASANYEQYF. The CDR3 nucleotides read TGTGCTAGTGCCAACTACGAGCAGTACTTC.

The chain carries TRBV6-1 and TRBJ2-1; 9 positions agree with TRBD2. Per the germline V gene, CDR1 is MNHNS and CDR2 is SASEGT. V dropped 2 bases and J dropped 3; count of bases not matched to a gene: 5. CDR3 length: 16 amino acids. The CDR3 DNA reads TGTGCCAGCAGTGAACTGGCACTAGCGGGCTACAATGAGCAGTTCTTC. It yields the protein CASSELALAGYNEQFF.

This chain uses TRBV6-5 with TRBJ1-2; unclear D gene. This CDR3 has 13 amino acids. Germline V CDR1 and CDR2: MNHEY, SVGAGI. Between the trimmed V and J ends, which lost 0 bases and 10 bases, there was a span of 12 bases. CDR3 sequence reads: CASSYSRAEDYTF. CDR3 nucleotides: TGTGCCAGCAGTTACTCGAGGGCAGAGGACTACACCTTC.

This clone showed up just a few times. This chain connects TRBV7-9 to TRBJ1-6; the match to TRBD1 covers 9 bases. Germline loops: CDR1 SEHNR, CDR2 FQNEAQ (reference sequence). The CDR3 is 16 amino acids. V dropped 5 bases and J dropped 10; count of bases not matched to a gene: 12. The CDR3 bases are TGTGCCAGCAGCCGATGGGAGGGACAGGGAACCTCACCCCTCCACTTT. This translates into CASSRWEGQGTSPLHF.

The chain recombines TRBV11-3 with TRBJ2-7, with a tentative D call TRBD1 (6 bases). Per germline, CDR1 SGHNT and CDR2 YENEEA. Trimming took off 6 bases at V and 5 bases at J, with 17 bases between the two ends. The CDR3 loop spans 14 amino acids. For the CDR3, the DNA is TGTGCCAGCAGTTCGTTCCGGGACACCGACGAGCAGTACTTC. It yields the protein CASSSFRDTDEQYF.